The entry that follows covers one T cell receptor (beta chain) sequence. Its antigen remains unknown. Assay used: immunoSEQ multiplex PCR; TCRdb lists only in-frame clones, some missing. The table lists 950,000 to 1,100,000 clones, around 75% of them singletons. The germline V gene encodes CDR1 SGHRS and CDR2 YFSETQ. The V and J ends lost 6 bases and 1 base respectively, with 14 bases between them. The CDR3 totals 14 residues. The record originates from a study of shared clonotypes between healthy human individuals. Study-level points and caveats: Some naive CD4 clonotypes, roughly 5%, turned up in common across several donors. Represented diversity, genetic and exposure-history alike, was limited by few donors.

The chain couples TRBV5-1 to TRBJ2-7; tentative D call: TRBD1 (6 bases). The material sequenced was memory CD4+ T cells sorted from blood. Subset reported: CD45RA-negative fraction. This receptor was identified in a man between 18 and 35 years old in good health. In nucleotides, the CDR3 is TGCGCCAGCAAGACAGGACACCAATCCTACGAGCAGTACTTC. Protein: CASKTGHQSYEQYF.